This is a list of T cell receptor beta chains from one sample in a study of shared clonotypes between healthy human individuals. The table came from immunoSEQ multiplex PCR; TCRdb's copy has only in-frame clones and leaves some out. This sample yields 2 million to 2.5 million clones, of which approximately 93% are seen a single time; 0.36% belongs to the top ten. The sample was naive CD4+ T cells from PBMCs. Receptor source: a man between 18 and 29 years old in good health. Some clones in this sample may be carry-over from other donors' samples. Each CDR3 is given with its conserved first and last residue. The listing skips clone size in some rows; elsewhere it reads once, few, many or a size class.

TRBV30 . CAWSVDRVGARNQPQHF
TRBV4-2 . CASSQGAGGLPYEQYF
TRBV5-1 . CASTPDRDSYYGYTF
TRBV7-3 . CASSLAGLSGANVLTF
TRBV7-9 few CASSGQLNTEAFF
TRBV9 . CASSGRTGRANYGYTF
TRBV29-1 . CSVLGGVYEQYF
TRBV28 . CATLAGPPNEQFF
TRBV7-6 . CASSLGTGGGTEAFF
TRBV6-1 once CASSVQTGTGRNTIYF
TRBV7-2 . CASSDRYQPQHF
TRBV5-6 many CASSNGTSGRFFEHGEQFF
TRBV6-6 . CASSYLGEVQYF
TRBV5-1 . CASSFLEKETQYF
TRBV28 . CASSLTGALTEAFF
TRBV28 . CASSFPGTSGHNKNF
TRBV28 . CASSPWLAGAYNEQFF